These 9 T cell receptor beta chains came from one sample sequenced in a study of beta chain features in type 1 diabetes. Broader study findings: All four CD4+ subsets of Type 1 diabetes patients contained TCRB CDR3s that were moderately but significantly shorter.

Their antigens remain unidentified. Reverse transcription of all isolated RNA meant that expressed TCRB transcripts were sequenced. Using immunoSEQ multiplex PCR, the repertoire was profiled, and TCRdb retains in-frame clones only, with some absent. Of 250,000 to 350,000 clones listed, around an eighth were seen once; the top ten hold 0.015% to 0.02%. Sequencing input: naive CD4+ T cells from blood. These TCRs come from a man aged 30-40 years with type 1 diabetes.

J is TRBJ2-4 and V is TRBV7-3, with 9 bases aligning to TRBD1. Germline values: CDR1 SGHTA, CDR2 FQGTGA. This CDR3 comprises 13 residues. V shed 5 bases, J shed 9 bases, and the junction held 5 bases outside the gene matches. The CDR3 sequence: CASSGDREGIQYF. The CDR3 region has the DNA TGTGCCAGCAGCGGGGACAGGGAGGGCATTCAGTACTTC.

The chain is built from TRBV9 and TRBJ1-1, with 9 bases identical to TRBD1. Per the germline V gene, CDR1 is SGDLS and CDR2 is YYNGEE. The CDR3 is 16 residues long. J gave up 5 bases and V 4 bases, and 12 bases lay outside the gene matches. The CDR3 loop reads CASSSSWGQGRTEAFF. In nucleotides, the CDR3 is TGTGCCAGCAGCTCATCTTGGGGACAGGGAAGAACTGAAGCTTTCTTT. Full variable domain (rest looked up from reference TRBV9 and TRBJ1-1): DSGVTQTPKHLITATGQRVTLRCSPRSGDLSVYWYQQSLDQGLQFLIQYYNGEERAKGNILERFSAQQFPDLHSELNLSSLELGDSALYFCASSSSWGQGRTEAFFGQGTRLTVV.

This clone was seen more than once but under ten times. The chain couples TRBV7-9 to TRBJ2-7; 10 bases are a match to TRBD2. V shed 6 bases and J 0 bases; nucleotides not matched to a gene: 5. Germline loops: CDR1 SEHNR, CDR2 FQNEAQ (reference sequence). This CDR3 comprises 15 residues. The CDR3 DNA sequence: TGTGCCAGCAGACCTAGCGGGAGCAGCTCCTACGAGCAGTACTTC. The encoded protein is CASRPSGSSSYEQYF.

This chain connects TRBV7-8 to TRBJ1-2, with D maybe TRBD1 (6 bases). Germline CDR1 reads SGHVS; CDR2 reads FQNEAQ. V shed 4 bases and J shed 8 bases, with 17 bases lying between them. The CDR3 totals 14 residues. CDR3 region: CASSSRSGGEGYTF. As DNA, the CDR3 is TGTGCCAGCAGCTCACGGAGCGGGGGCGAAGGCTACACCTTC.

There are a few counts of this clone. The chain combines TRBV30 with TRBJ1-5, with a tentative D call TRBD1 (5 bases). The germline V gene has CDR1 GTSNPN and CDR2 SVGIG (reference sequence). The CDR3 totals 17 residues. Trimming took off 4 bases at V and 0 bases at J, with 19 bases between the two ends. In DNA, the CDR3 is TGTGCCTGGAACTCGGTGGGGCACTCTAATAGCAATCAGCCCCAGCATTTT. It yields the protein CAWNSVGHSNSNQPQHF.

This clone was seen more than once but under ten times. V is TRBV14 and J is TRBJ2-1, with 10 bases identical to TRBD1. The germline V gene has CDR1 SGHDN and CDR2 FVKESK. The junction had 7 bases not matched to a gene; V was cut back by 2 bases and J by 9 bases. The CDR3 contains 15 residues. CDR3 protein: CASSQRDRGGSEQFF. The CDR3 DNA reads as TGTGCCAGCAGCCAAAGGGACAGGGGAGGGAGTGAGCAGTTCTTC.

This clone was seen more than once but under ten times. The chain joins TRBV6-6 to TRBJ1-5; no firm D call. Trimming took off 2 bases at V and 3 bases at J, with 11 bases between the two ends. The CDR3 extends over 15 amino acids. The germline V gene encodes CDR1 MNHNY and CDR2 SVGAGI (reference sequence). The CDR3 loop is CASSYGAQLNQPQHF. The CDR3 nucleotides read TGTGCCAGCAGTTACGGCGCACAGCTCAATCAGCCCCAGCATTTT.

The CDR3 protein is CATSRETSGLYNEQFF. The CDR3 nucleotides read TGTGCCACCAGCAGAGAGACTAGCGGGCTTTACAATGAGCAGTTCTTC. The J gene is TRBJ2-1, the V gene TRBV15; TRBD2 matches at 10 bases. The V segment lost 0 bases and the J segment 4 bases; nucleotides outside the gene matches: 3. The V gene's germline CDR1 is LNHNV and CDR2 YYDKDF (reference sequence). The CDR3 consists of 16 residues.

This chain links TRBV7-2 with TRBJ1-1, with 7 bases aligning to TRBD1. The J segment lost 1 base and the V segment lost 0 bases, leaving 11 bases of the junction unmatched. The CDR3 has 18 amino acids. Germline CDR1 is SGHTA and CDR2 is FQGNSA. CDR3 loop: CASSLAPLTGDKNTEAFF. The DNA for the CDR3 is TGTGCCAGCAGCTTAGCGCCCCTCACAGGGGATAAGAACACTGAAGCTTTCTTT.